This is a list of T cell receptor beta chains from one sample in a study of T cells in Graves' hyperthyroidism and ophthalmopathy. TCRdb reprocessed the multiplex PCR reads via MiXCR and lists one record per CDR3 protein. Of about 360,000 distinct CDR3 sequences in the sample, about 13% were seen once. Source material: blood. The receptors were sampled from a man aged 30 to 45 with Graves' hyperthyroidism that later progressed to Graves' ophthalmopathy. The CDR3 runs from the conserved cysteine through the conserved F or W. A D gene is named only where the DNA matches it firmly. Some rows mark clone size as missing; the rest say once, few, many or name a class of expanded clone.

>many|NA|TRBV20-1|TRBJ1-5
TGCAGTGCGTCCCCTAGCAATCAGCCCCAGCATTTT
CSASPSNQPQHF
>many|NA|TRBV5-6|TRBJ1-1
TGTGCCAGCAGCTTAGACCCAGACGGTAACACTGAAGCTTTCTTT
CASSLDPDGNTEAFF
>few|NA|TRBV29-1|TRBJ2-2
TGCAGCGTTGAAGTCGGACAGAACACCGGGGAGCTGTTTTTT
CSVEVGQNTGELFF
>many|NA|TRBV2|TRBJ1-2
TGTGCCAGCAGGGGGTATGGGGATCGGGGCTACACCTTC
CASRGYGDRGYTF
>many|TRBD2|TRBV5-1|TRBJ2-7
TGCGCCAGCAGCATCGGACTAGCGGGGGGGTTCAACGAGCAGTACTTC
CASSIGLAGGFNEQYF
>few|NA|TRBV5-4|TRBJ2-7
TGTGCCAGCAGCTTGCTAGGTGGAGCCTACGAGCAGTACTTC
CASSLLGGAYEQYF
>many|NA|TRBV6-1|TRBJ2-7
TGTGCCAGCAGCGTCCGGGACATAGTCTCCTACGAGCAGTACTTC
CASSVRDIVSYEQYF
>few|NA|TRBV12-3/TRBV12-4|TRBJ1-2
TGTGCCAGCAGTTTTAGGGGCTATGGCTACACCTTC
CASSFRGYGYTF
>many|TRBD1|TRBV5-1|TRBJ2-7
TGCGCCAGCCGGACAGGGGACTCCTACGAGCAGTACTTC
CASRTGDSYEQYF
>many|TRBD1|TRBV7-9|TRBJ1-1
TGTGCCAGCAGCTTTCAACCAAAATCGGACAGGAGGAACACTGAAGCTTTCTTT
CASSFQPKSDRRNTEAFF
>once|NA|TRBV7-9|TRBJ2-2
TGTGCCAGCAGCCCCGACTGGAACACCGGGGAGCTGTTTTTT
CASSPDWNTGELFF
>NA|NA|TRBV19|TRBJ1-1
TGTGCCAGTCGTCGAGGGTACACTGAAGCTTTCTTT
CASRRGYTEAFF
>many|NA|TRBV27|TRBJ2-5
TGTGCCAGCAGTTTATTGGCGGCAGGGGGGGTCCAAGAGACCCAGTACTTC
CASSLLAAGGVQETQYF
>many|TRBD1|TRBV12-3/TRBV12-4|TRBJ1-5
TGTGCCAGCAGTTGGGGACAGGGGGTTAGGCCCCAGCATTTT
CASSWGQGVRPQHF
>NA|TRBD1|TRBV5-1|TRBJ1-5
TGCGCCAGCAGCTCCACAGGGGATCAGCCCCAGCATTTT
CASSSTGDQPQHF
>NA|TRBD2|TRBV27|TRBJ2-1
TGTGCCAGCAGCCTCGTAGCGGGAGGGCCTTACAATGAGCAGTTCTTC
CASSLVAGGPYNEQFF
>NA|TRBD2|TRBV4-1|TRBJ2-2
TGCGCCAGCAGCCAAGTGCGACTAGCCGCCGGGGAGCTGTTTTTT
CASSQVRLAAGELFF
>many|TRBD2|TRBV5-6|TRBJ2-3
TGTGCCAGCAGCTTGAGGCGGGGGGGCCGTGCGGATACGCAGTATTTT
CASSLRRGGRADTQYF
>many|NA|TRBV20-1|TRBJ1-1
TGCAGTGCTAGAACCCCAACGGGCACTGAAGCTTTCTTT
CSARTPTGTEAFF
>few|TRBD2|TRBV4-1|TRBJ2-3
TGCGCCAGCAGCCGTAGCGGGGGACCCACAGATACGCAGTATTTT
CASSRSGGPTDTQYF
>many|NA|TRBV7-2|TRBJ2-3
TGTGCCAGCAGCTTATTAGGCAGAGGCACAGATACGCAGTATTTT
CASSLLGRGTDTQYF
>many|NA|TRBV6-1|TRBJ1-2
TGTGCCAGCAAACACAGGGAACCTAACTATGGCTACACCTTC
CASKHREPNYGYTF
>many|TRBD1|TRBV11-2|TRBJ1-1
TGTGCCAGCAGCATCGACAGGGGAGGGGGCACTGAAGCTTTCTTT
CASSIDRGGGTEAFF
>many|NA|TRBV6-1|TRBJ1-5
TGTGCCAGCAGTGAACCGACAGGTTTCGGGCAGCCCCAGCATTTT
CASSEPTGFGQPQHF
>few|NA|TRBV7-9|TRBJ2-7
TGTGCCAGCAGCTTAGTTGGGCAGGGGGGGGACTACGAGCAGTACTTC
CASSLVGQGGDYEQYF
>many|NA|TRBV28|TRBJ1-2
TGTGCCAGCAGTTACCGGGGAGGGGTTGTCTATGGCTACACCTTC
CASSYRGGVVYGYTF
>few|TRBD2|TRBV5-6|TRBJ2-5
TGTGCCAGCAGCCGGGGGGGGCCTCGGGAGACCCAGTACTTC
CASSRGGPRETQYF
>NA|TRBD1|TRBV11-2|TRBJ2-7
TGTGCCAGCAGCAACCGACAGGGGAGTATCTACGAGCAGTACTTC
CASSNRQGSIYEQYF
>NA|TRBD1|TRBV14|TRBJ2-6
TGTGCCAGCAGCCGGAGGACAGGGGGCGCTGGGGCCAACGTCCTGACTTTC
CASSRRTGGAGANVLTF
>many|NA|TRBV2|TRBJ2-5
TGTGCCAGCAGCACCGGGTTGACCCAGTACTTC
CASSTGLTQYF
>few|NA|TRBV7-9|TRBJ1-1
TGTGCCAGCAGCCCCAGGACAGTCACTGAAGCTTTCTTT
CASSPRTVTEAFF
>many|TRBD1|TRBV7-9|TRBJ1-2
TGTGCCAGCAGCCTCTCGAACAGGGGTTACGGCTACACCTTC
CASSLSNRGYGYTF